This entry concerns a single TCR beta chain. In this sample, this clonotype turned up many times. Its antigen is currently not known. Base quality data are lacking; no much larger clone is found one base away. This sample stems from a study of T cell repertoires in cytomegalovirus infection (dated by TCRdb to between 2018 and 2021). With respect to the entire study: The HLA type of each donor mattered for the analysis, because public TCR beta signatures pointed to carriage of CMV infection along with the matching HLA type. Paper-wide results and their limitations: Carriers of CMV infection plus the relevant HLA type were discriminated by the cumulative frequency of public TCR beta family members in the study cohort and in an independent roughly 400-donor cohort. In the ex vivo response, HLA-C-restricted CMV-specific TCR beta clonotypes were dominant, and in two of eight donors the single most frequent clonotype came from this HLA-C-restricted group.

Germline trimming amounts to 6 bases on V and 6 bases on J, with 9 as the count of junction bases outside the gene matches. The CDR3 goes from the cysteine to the phenylalanine over 14 residues. The CDR3 DNA has 42 bases and is translated from base 1. For CDR1 and CDR2, the germline V gene lists SGHTA and FQGNSA. Sequencing was performed on an Illumina HiSeq 1500. The public reads were reprocessed in TCRdb via fastp at Q25 and MiXCR, keeping in-frame beta chains. Under each unique CDR3 protein, matching rows form one entry showing the most common genes and DNA. The sample table shows a few hundred thousand distinct CDR3 sequences, and approximately 9.2% are seen once. The ten largest clones capture approximately 16% of the sample.

The specimen was PBMCs. This chain is built from TRBV7-2 and TRBJ2-7; TRBD1 matches 9 bases in the middle. The TCR sequence derives from a human donor in good health (CMV status not recorded). Some clones in this sample may be carry-over from other donors' samples. The base sequence is TGTGCCAGCAGAGCCCCGGGACAGGGAAGCGAGCAGTACTTC. This gives the protein CASRAPGQGSEQYF.